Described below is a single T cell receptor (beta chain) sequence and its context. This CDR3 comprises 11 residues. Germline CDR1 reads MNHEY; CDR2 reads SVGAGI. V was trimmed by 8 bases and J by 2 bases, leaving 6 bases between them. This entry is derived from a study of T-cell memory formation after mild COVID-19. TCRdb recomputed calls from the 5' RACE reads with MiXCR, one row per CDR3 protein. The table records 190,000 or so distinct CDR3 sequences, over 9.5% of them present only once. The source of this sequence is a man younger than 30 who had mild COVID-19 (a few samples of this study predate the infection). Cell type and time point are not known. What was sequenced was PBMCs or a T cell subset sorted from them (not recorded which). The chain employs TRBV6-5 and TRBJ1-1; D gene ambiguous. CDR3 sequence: CASLFNTEAFF. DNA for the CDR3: TGTGCCAGCTTGTTTAACACTGAAGCTTTCTTT.